These T cell receptor beta chains were read from a single sample in a study of blood T cell repertoires in COVID-19. Assay used: immunoSEQ multiplex PCR; TCRdb lists only in-frame clones, some missing. The table includes roughly 57,000 clones, roughly 77% detected once. The sample taken for sequencing was peripheral blood. These receptors originate from a man aged 70-80 years with active or convalescent COVID-19. Both conserved end residues are part of each CDR3. Each record gives: D gene, CDR3 length, J gene, clone size, V gene, CDR3 protein, CDR3 DNA. D genes are given only for firm matches. The size of a clone is reported for some rows only, either as once, few or many, or as a class for expanded clones.

>TRBD1|11|TRBJ1-2|NA|TRBV29-1
CSAGYRGGYTF
TGCAGCGCCGGATACAGGGGCGGCTACACCTTC
>TRBD1|13|TRBJ2-5|NA|TRBV13
CASSTTGPETQYF
TGTGCCAGCAGCACGACAGGGCCGGAGACCCAGTACTTC
>NA|13|TRBJ2-7|NA|TRBV7-6
CASSLNRNYEQYF
TGTGCCAGCAGCTTAAACAGAAACTACGAGCAGTACTTC
>NA|15|TRBJ1-1|NA|TRBV28
CASSLPQGSNTEAFF
TGTGCCAGCAGCTTACCCCAGGGTTCAAACACTGAAGCTTTCTTT
>TRBD1|14|TRBJ1-1|NA|TRBV19
CASSQGQGRTEAFF
TGTGCCAGTAGTCAGGGACAGGGTAGAACTGAAGCTTTCTTT
>NA|16|TRBJ1-1|NA|TRBV7-9
CASSLPPPLERAEAFF
TGTGCCAGCAGCTTGCCACCCCCCTTAGAACGCGCTGAAGCTTTCTTT
>NA|18|TRBJ1-6|NA|TRBV18
CASSPIEVRSSYNSPLHF
TGTGCCAGCTCACCAATCGAGGTTAGGAGCTCCTATAATTCACCCCTCCACTTT
>NA|19|TRBJ2-2|NA|TRBV9
CARSRGWAGRGHDTGELFF
TGTGCCCGCAGCCGGGGGTGGGCGGGGCGCGGTCATGACACCGGGGAGCTGTTTTTT
>TRBD1|15|TRBJ2-3|once|TRBV11-3
CASSSTGDGTDTQYF
TGTGCCAGCAGCTCGACAGGGGATGGCACAGATACGCAGTATTTT
>NA|16|TRBJ2-3|NA|TRBV28
CASSSQATGSTDTQYF
TGTGCCAGCAGTTCTCAGGCGACAGGAAGCACAGATACGCAGTATTTT
>TRBD1|17|TRBJ1-3|few|TRBV7-2
CASTWGQDALVGNTIYF
TGTGCCAGCACCTGGGGACAGGATGCGCTGGTGGGAAACACCATATATTTT
>TRBD1|16|TRBJ1-1|NA|TRBV13
CASSLGLGQVGTEAFF
TGTGCCAGCAGCTTAGGCCTCGGACAGGTTGGCACTGAAGCTTTCTTT
>TRBD1|16|TRBJ1-3|NA|TRBV19
CASSVGQGASGNTIYF
TGTGCCAGTAGTGTCGGTCAGGGGGCGTCTGGAAACACCATATATTTT